Listed here are 23 T cell receptor beta chains from one sample, sequenced in a study of CD8 T cells in Susac syndrome. It was with random hexamers that roughly 0.5 to 1 ug RNA was reverse transcribed. TCRdb fed the immunoSEQ multiplex PCR reads into MiXCR, producing one record per CDR3 protein. The sample has roughly 200,000 distinct CDR3 sequences; around 95% are singletons. Specimen: CD4+ T cells from PBMCs. The receptors shown here come from a human donor with multiple sclerosis.

The chain combines TRBV20-1 with TRBJ2-7; 14 bases map to TRBD2. This CDR3 is 16 amino acids long. From germline, CDR1 is DFQATT and CDR2 SNEGSKA (reference sequence). V was pared by 5 bases and J by 7 bases, with 13 bases of the junction left unmatched. Here the CDR3 reads CSALFTMGLAGAEQYF. DNA of the CDR3: TGCAGTGCTCTTTTTACGATGGGACTAGCGGGGGCTGAGCAGTACTTC.

In DNA, the CDR3 is TGTGCCAGCAGCTTGTCGACTAGCGGGGGCCAAGAGACCCAGTACTTC. Translation gives CASSLSTSGGQETQYF. The chain recombines TRBV7-2 with TRBJ2-5, with 12 bases matching TRBD2. This CDR3 region has 16 residues. The germline V gene encodes CDR1 SGHTA and CDR2 FQGNSA. Trimming at V came to 3 bases and at J to 1 base, leaving 3 bases not matched to a gene.

This clonotype was counted a single time. The gene calls are TRBV4-1 and TRBJ2-7; TRBD2 matches 10 bases. V dropped 4 bases and J dropped 1; count of bases not matched to a gene: 7. Germline-derived CDR1 and CDR2 are MGHRA and YSYEKL. The CDR3 runs to 16 residues. CDR3 sequence reads: CASSPPLAGASYEQYF. DNA for the CDR3: TGCGCCAGCAGCCCCCCCCTAGCGGGGGCGTCCTACGAGCAGTACTTC.

The genes are TRBV10-3 and TRBJ1-1, with unresolved D. The CDR3 is made up of 14 amino acids. The V end lost 2 bases, the J end lost 1 base, and 8 bases lay between the germline ends. The germline V gene encodes CDR1 ENHRY and CDR2 SYGVKD. The CDR3 coding sequence is TGTGCCATCAGTGAGAGAGGTTCGAACACTGAAGCTTTCTTT. This codes for CAISERGSNTEAFF.

The chain recombines TRBV2 with TRBJ2-7; tentative D call: TRBD2 (6 bases). In germline, CDR1 is SNHLY, CDR2 FYNNEI. This CDR3 has 13 residues. V was pared by 8 bases and J by 4 bases, with 15 bases between. The CDR3 DNA follows: TGTGCCAGCGTACCTGGGACTCGATACGAGCAGTACTTC. It encodes CASVPGTRYEQYF.

This chain joins TRBV30 and TRBJ2-7, with D uncertain. Trimming removed 7 bases from V and 0 bases from J, with 10 bases in between. The CDR3 is made up of 12 amino acids. The germline CDR1 and CDR2 sequences are GTSNPN and SVGIG (reference sequence). Here the CDR3 DNA reads TGTGCCTCCCAGACGGTCTCCTACGAGCAGTACTTC. It translates to CASQTVSYEQYF.

V and J are TRBV7-9 and TRBJ1-5, with 9 positions matching TRBD1. The CDR3 has 13 residues. Unmatched junction bases numbered 5, after V lost 5 bases and J lost 9 bases. Germline loops: CDR1 SEHNR, CDR2 FQNEAQ (reference sequence). CDR3 bases: TGTGCCAGCAGCCAGGGACAGGGACGGCCCCAGCATTTT. As protein: CASSQGQGRPQHF.

The chain combines TRBV3-1 with TRBJ2-1; no definite D call. Looked up from germline, CDR1 is LGHDT and CDR2 is YNNKEL (reference sequence). Trimming shortened V by 0 bases and J by 10 bases, and 4 bases separated the two germline ends. The CDR3 runs 11 residues. The CDR3 here is CASSQEWEQFF. CDR3 nucleotides: TGTGCCAGCAGCCAAGAATGGGAGCAGTTCTTC.

The rearrangement links TRBV12-3 or TRBV12-4 to TRBJ2-1; D gene ambiguous. The CDR3 is 15 amino acids. V lost 6 bases, J lost 2 bases, and 14 bases lay in between. In DNA form, the CDR3 reads TGTGCCAGCAGCCCCTTGGGGTATCCCTACAATGAGCAGTTCTTC. Protein product: CASSPLGYPYNEQFF.

V gene TRBV2 combines with J gene TRBJ2-1; no definite D call. The CDR3 has 10 amino acids. In germline, CDR1 is SNHLY, CDR2 FYNNEI. V was shortened by 5 bases and J by 10 bases, with 6 bases between the two germline ends. The CDR3 nucleotides read TGTGCCAGCAGTTTAGAGGAGCAGTTCTTC. This encodes CASSLEEQFF. The full variable domain, its missing parts supplied by reference TRBV2 and TRBJ2-1, is EPEVTQTPSHQVTQMGQEVILRCVPISNHLYFYWYRQILGQKVEFLVSFYNNEISEKSEIFDDQFSVERPDGSNFTLKIRSTKLEDSAMYFCASSLEEQFFGPGTRLTVL.

The chain combines TRBV20-1 with TRBJ2-1, with TRBD2 as a possible D gene (6 bases). V lost 2 bases, J lost 3 bases, and 8 bases lay in between. The CDR3 spans 13 residues. Looked up from germline, CDR1 is DFQATT and CDR2 is SNEGSKA (reference sequence). CDR3 coding DNA: TGCAGTGCTAGACTCGGGGGCTACAATGAGCAGTTCTTC. Residues: CSARLGGYNEQFF.

V gene TRBV15 combines with J gene TRBJ1-1; no firm D call. Deletions cut 4 bases from V and 6 bases from J, with 12 bases between. CDR3 length: 13 residues. Germline V gene lookup returns CDR1 LNHNV and CDR2 YYDKDF (reference sequence). The CDR3 DNA is TGTGCCACCAGCAAGGTCCGTCAGGCTGAAGCTTTCTTT. It yields the protein CATSKVRQAEAFF.

This chain's CDR3 is CASKNRPQETQYF. In nucleotides, the CDR3 is TGTGCCAGCAAGAACCGCCCTCAAGAGACCCAGTACTTC. V and J are TRBV2 and TRBJ2-5; D is unclear. Germline CDR1 reads SNHLY; CDR2 reads FYNNEI. V was shortened by 7 bases and J by 2 bases, with 11 bases between the two germline ends. This CDR3 comprises 13 residues.

The V gene is TRBV4-3, the J gene TRBJ2-7; TRBD2 matches 15 bases. Losses at the gene ends were 3 bases for V and 3 bases for J; bases not matched to a gene: 3. CDR1 and CDR2 (germline): LGHNA, YSLEER. The CDR3 consists of 16 residues. The CDR3 protein is CASSQGLAGGYYEQYF. The CDR3 DNA sequence: TGCGCCAGCAGCCAGGGACTAGCGGGGGGCTACTACGAGCAGTACTTC.

The chain recombines TRBV12-3 or TRBV12-4 with TRBJ1-6; TRBD1 matches at 7 bases. The CDR3 sequence is 14 residues long. V shed 5 bases, J shed 6 bases, and the junction held 4 bases outside the gene matches. The CDR3 is CASSAHRGNSPLHF. For the CDR3, the DNA is TGTGCCAGCAGTGCCCACAGGGGTAATTCACCCCTCCACTTT.

The gene calls are TRBV2 and TRBJ2-3; TRBD2 agrees at 11 bases. Germline-derived CDR1 and CDR2 are SNHLY and FYNNEI. The V segment lost 6 bases and the J segment 2 bases; nucleotides outside the gene matches: 7. The length of the CDR3 is 16 residues. The CDR3 here is CASRTLAGGYTDTQYF. CDR3 coding DNA: TGTGCCAGCAGGACCCTAGCGGGGGGATACACAGATACGCAGTATTTT.

The genes are TRBV29-1 and TRBJ1-1, with D unclear. V was trimmed by 7 bases and J by 4 bases, leaving 13 bases between them. The CDR3 totals 12 residues. The germline CDR1 and CDR2 sequences are SQVTM and ANQGSEA. The CDR3 region has the DNA TGCAGCGCCCTTTGGGGAATCACTGAAGCTTTCTTT. As protein: CSALWGITEAFF.

The genes are TRBV21-1 and TRBJ2-7; the DNA was not compared with TRBD1, the D call given in the table. TRBV21-1 is classified as a pseudogene. The CDR3 totals 16 residues. CDR3 coding DNA: TGTGCCAGCAGCAATGAGGGGGAGCTCTGGAACTACGAGCAGTACTTC. It is translated as CASSNEGELWNYEQYF.

This chain links TRBV5-1 with TRBJ2-7; 10 bases are a match to TRBD1. The ends lost 0 bases at V and 9 bases at J; junction bases unmatched: 12. The CDR3 contains 16 residues. Germline lookup yields CDR1 SGHRS and CDR2 YFSETQ. The CDR3 is CASSLGGGTGAHGQYF. CDR3 DNA: TGCGCCAGCAGCTTGGGCGGCGGGACAGGGGCCCACGGGCAGTACTTC.

The gene calls are TRBV20-1 and TRBJ2-3, with 9 bases matching TRBD2. Germline loops: CDR1 DFQATT, CDR2 SNEGSKA (reference sequence). This CDR3 contains 13 residues. This chain's CDR3 is CSSGGSGVDTQYF. CDR3 DNA sequence: TGCAGCAGCGGGGGGTCAGGTGTCGATACGCAGTATTTT.

V and J are TRBV30 and TRBJ2-2; no clear D. CDR1 GTSNPN and CDR2 SVGIG come from the germline V gene (reference sequence). This CDR3 has 13 amino acids. The V gene lost 4 bases and the J gene lost 6 bases, with 12 bases spanning the gap. The CDR3 region is CAWNVLTSGELFF. The CDR3 DNA reads TGTGCCTGGAATGTCCTCACCTCCGGGGAGCTGTTTTTT.

This clonotype was recorded only once. The chain is built from TRBV9 and TRBJ1-2; D is perhaps TRBD1 (6 bases). Germline CDR1 SGDLS, CDR2 YYNGEE. The V and J ends lost 0 bases and 4 bases respectively, with 13 bases between them. The CDR3 sequence is 15 residues long. CDR3 amino acids: CASSVGAGETYGYTF. CDR3 bases: TGTGCCAGCAGCGTAGGGGCAGGGGAGACCTATGGCTACACCTTC.

The chain employs TRBV12-3 or TRBV12-4 and TRBJ2-7, with TRBD2 identical over 8 bases. The ends lost 7 bases at V and 2 bases at J; junction bases unmatched: 7. The CDR3 extends over 14 amino acids. The CDR3 nucleotides are TGTGCCAGCAACCGACCGGGACTAGCCTACGAGCAGTACTTC. It encodes CASNRPGLAYEQYF.